A selection of T cell receptor beta chains follows, all from one sample in a study of T cell changes during pregnancy in multiple sclerosis. The protocol was immunoSEQ multiplex PCR, while the TCRdb copy is restricted to in-frame clones and leaves out a portion. Of about 70,000 clones in the sample, 90% to 95% were seen once. The input for sequencing was peripheral blood, taken in the third trimester of pregnancy. The receptor set was obtained from a female donor with multiple sclerosis, enrolled in a pregnancy study. Each CDR3 is given with its conserved first and last residue. Fields, in order: J gene, D gene, clone size, V gene, CDR3 protein, CDR3 DNA. A D gene is named only where the DNA matches it firmly. Some rows mark clone size as missing; the rest say once, few, many or name a class of expanded clone.

J: TRBJ2-1
D: .
size: .
V: TRBV7-9
CDR3: CASSQRILVGEQFF
DNA: TGTGCCAGCAGCCAGAGAATTCTAGTTGGAGAGCAGTTCTTC

J: TRBJ2-1
D: .
size: .
V: TRBV29-1
CDR3: CSANSGQGSSYNEQFF
DNA: TGCAGCGCTAACTCTGGGCAGGGTAGCTCCTACAATGAGCAGTTCTTC

J: TRBJ2-7
D: TRBD1
size: .
V: TRBV19
CDR3: CASSHQGASYEQYF
DNA: TGTGCCAGTAGTCACCAGGGGGCCTCCTACGAGCAGTACTTC

J: TRBJ2-7
D: .
size: .
V: TRBV5-5
CDR3: CASSIATGPNYEQYF
DNA: TGTGCCAGCAGCATAGCTACAGGTCCCAACTACGAGCAGTACTTC

J: TRBJ2-3
D: TRBD2
size: .
V: TRBV6-5
CDR3: CASSSAGGLGRAQYF
DNA: TGTGCCAGCAGTTCAGCGGGGGGCCTTGGGAGGGCGCAGTATTTT

J: TRBJ1-4
D: .
size: .
V: TRBV5-4
CDR3: CASRDSEGTHLGKLFF
DNA: TGTGCCAGCAGAGATTCGGAGGGAACACACCTTGGGAAACTGTTTTTT

J: TRBJ1-1
D: .
size: once
V: TRBV2
CDR3: CASSDRASNTEAFF
DNA: TGTGCCAGCAGTGACAGGGCCTCGAACACTGAAGCTTTCTTT

J: TRBJ2-3
D: .
size: .
V: TRBV7-2
CDR3: CASSLGSGVGTDTQYF
DNA: TGTGCCAGCAGCTTAGGTTCAGGGGTAGGCACAGATACGCAGTATTTT

J: TRBJ1-1
D: TRBD1
size: .
V: TRBV15
CDR3: CATSYRITGDTEAFF
DNA: TGTGCCACCAGCTATCGGATTACAGGGGACACTGAAGCTTTCTTT

J: TRBJ1-1
D: .
size: .
V: TRBV11-1
CDR3: CASSYRSGIMNTEAFF
DNA: TGTGCCAGCAGCTACAGATCCGGAATTATGAACACTGAAGCTTTCTTT

J: TRBJ1-4
D: TRBD1
size: .
V: TRBV4-3
CDR3: CASSQATRTGSEKLFF
DNA: TGCGCCAGCAGCCAAGCGACCAGGACAGGGAGCGAAAAACTGTTTTTT

J: TRBJ2-2
D: TRBD2
size: once
V: TRBV11-3
CDR3: CASSLDPAGGNTGELFF
DNA: TGTGCCAGCAGCTTAGATCCAGCGGGGGGCAACACCGGGGAGCTGTTTTTT

J: TRBJ2-1
D: .
size: .
V: TRBV25-1
CDR3: CASSDYNEQFF
DNA: TGTGCCAGCAGTGACTATAATGAGCAGTTCTTC

J: TRBJ2-7
D: .
size: .
V: TRBV11-1
CDR3: CASSLRGINEQYF
DNA: TGTGCCAGCAGCTTAAGAGGGATCAACGAGCAGTACTTC

J: TRBJ1-6
D: .
size: .
V: TRBV5-1
CDR3: CASSPLPPGTLNSPLHF
DNA: TGCGCCAGCAGCCCCTTACCCCCCGGGACTTTAAATTCACCCCTCCACTTT

J: TRBJ2-5
D: TRBD2
size: .
V: TRBV9
CDR3: CASSVLSSGGVQETQYF
DNA: TGTGCCAGCAGCGTATTGAGTAGCGGGGGGGTGCAAGAGACCCAGTACTTC

J: TRBJ2-2
D: TRBD2
size: .
V: TRBV4-3
CDR3: CASSLSGGWTGELFF
DNA: TGCGCCAGCAGCCTTAGCGGGGGATGGACCGGGGAGCTGTTTTTT

J: TRBJ1-2
D: .
size: .
V: TRBV18
CDR3: CASSPKQTGSNYGYTF
DNA: TGTGCCAGCTCACCAAAACAGACAGGATCTAACTATGGCTACACCTTC

J: TRBJ2-7
D: .
size: .
V: TRBV7-2
CDR3: CASSSQRSSWRYLYEQYF
DNA: TGTGCCAGCAGCTCCCAGAGGTCTTCTTGGAGATACCTCTACGAGCAGTACTTC

J: TRBJ2-6
D: TRBD2
size: .
V: TRBV13
CDR3: CASSLFRGGSGANVLTF
DNA: TGTGCCAGCAGCTTATTCCGGGGGGGCAGTGGGGCCAACGTCCTGACTTTC

J: TRBJ2-7
D: .
size: .
V: TRBV6-5
CDR3: CASHSSGEQYF
DNA: TGTGCCAGCCACTCATCCGGCGAGCAGTACTTC

J: TRBJ2-3
D: .
size: once
V: TRBV4-3
CDR3: CASSQTGLVTQYF
DNA: TGCGCCAGCAGCCAAACAGGGTTGGTTACGCAGTATTTT

J: TRBJ2-2
D: .
size: .
V: TRBV25-1
CDR3: CASSERGTGELFF
DNA: TGTGCCAGCAGTGAAAGGGGGACCGGGGAGCTGTTTTTT

J: TRBJ1-2
D: TRBD1
size: .
V: TRBV7-2
CDR3: CASSSQGNGYTF
DNA: TGTGCCAGCAGCTCACAGGGGAATGGCTACACCTTC

J: TRBJ2-5
D: TRBD2
size: .
V: TRBV14
CDR3: CASSHPSGGTETQYF
DNA: TGTGCCAGCAGCCACCCTAGCGGGGGGACAGAGACCCAGTACTTC

J: TRBJ2-7
D: TRBD2
size: .
V: TRBV9
CDR3: CASSVGSGGEYEQYF
DNA: TGTGCCAGCAGCGTAGGGAGCGGGGGAGAGTACGAGCAGTACTTC

J: TRBJ1-2
D: TRBD1
size: .
V: TRBV6-1
CDR3: CASSEFRTGTLYGYTF
DNA: TGTGCCAGCAGTGAATTTCGGACAGGAACACTCTATGGCTACACCTTC

J: TRBJ2-3
D: .
size: .
V: TRBV4-3
CDR3: CASSQAVSQSPDTQYF
DNA: TGCGCCAGCAGCCAAGCTGTTTCTCAGTCCCCAGATACGCAGTATTTT

J: TRBJ2-7
D: TRBD2
size: .
V: TRBV9
CDR3: CASSVGTSGYSYEQYF
DNA: TGTGCCAGCAGCGTTGGGACTAGCGGATATTCCTACGAGCAGTACTTC

J: TRBJ2-5
D: .
size: .
V: TRBV5-4
CDR3: CASSLDTRAETQYF
DNA: TGTGCCAGCAGCTTGGATACTAGGGCCGAGACCCAGTACTTC

J: TRBJ1-2
D: TRBD1
size: .
V: TRBV7-8
CDR3: CASSPPTGEDGYTF
DNA: TGTGCCAGCAGCCCGCCAACAGGGGAGGATGGCTACACCTTC

J: TRBJ2-7
D: TRBD1
size: .
V: TRBV5-1
CDR3: CASSFGDRSYEQYF
DNA: TGCGCCAGCAGCTTTGGGGACAGGTCCTACGAGCAGTACTTC

J: TRBJ2-5
D: TRBD2
size: .
V: TRBV10-3
CDR3: CAISGALAGGETQYF
DNA: TGTGCCATCAGTGGGGCCCTAGCGGGGGGGGAGACCCAGTACTTC

J: TRBJ2-5
D: TRBD1
size: .
V: TRBV5-1
CDR3: CASSALWTGLRETQYF
DNA: TGCGCCAGCAGCGCCCTTTGGACAGGGCTTCGCGAGACCCAGTACTTC

J: TRBJ2-2
D: TRBD2
size: once
V: TRBV5-1
CDR3: CASSHIAGDGELFF
DNA: TGCGCCAGCAGCCACATAGCGGGAGACGGGGAGCTGTTTTTT

J: TRBJ1-2
D: .
size: .
V: TRBV4-1
CDR3: CASSQASHSLVSGYTF
DNA: TGCGCCAGCAGCCAAGCGTCTCACAGCCTCGTCTCTGGCTACACCTTC

J: TRBJ2-5
D: TRBD1
size: .
V: TRBV29-1
CDR3: CSVSNPGQGQETQYF
DNA: TGCAGCGTCTCCAACCCGGGACAGGGCCAAGAGACCCAGTACTTC

J: TRBJ1-1
D: TRBD1
size: .
V: TRBV27
CDR3: CASRQGGTEAFF
DNA: TGTGCCAGCAGACAGGGGGGCACTGAAGCTTTCTTT

J: TRBJ1-2
D: TRBD1
size: .
V: TRBV11-2
CDR3: CASSPGTALYGYTF
DNA: TGTGCCAGCAGCCCCGGGACAGCTCTATATGGCTACACCTTC

J: TRBJ2-5
D: .
size: .
V: TRBV18
CDR3: CASRGSLSQYF
DNA: TGTGCCAGTAGGGGGTCTTTATCCCAGTACTTC

J: TRBJ1-2
D: .
size: .
V: TRBV6-1
CDR3: CASSESDRNYGYTF
DNA: TGTGCCAGCAGTGAAAGCGACAGAAACTATGGCTACACCTTC

J: TRBJ1-2
D: TRBD1
size: .
V: TRBV7-2
CDR3: CASSRQGYGYTF
DNA: TGTGCCAGCAGCCGACAGGGGTATGGCTACACCTTC

J: TRBJ1-1
D: TRBD1
size: .
V: TRBV6-6
CDR3: CASSLDRGYTEAFF
DNA: TGTGCCAGCAGTTTAGACAGGGGGTACACTGAAGCTTTCTTT